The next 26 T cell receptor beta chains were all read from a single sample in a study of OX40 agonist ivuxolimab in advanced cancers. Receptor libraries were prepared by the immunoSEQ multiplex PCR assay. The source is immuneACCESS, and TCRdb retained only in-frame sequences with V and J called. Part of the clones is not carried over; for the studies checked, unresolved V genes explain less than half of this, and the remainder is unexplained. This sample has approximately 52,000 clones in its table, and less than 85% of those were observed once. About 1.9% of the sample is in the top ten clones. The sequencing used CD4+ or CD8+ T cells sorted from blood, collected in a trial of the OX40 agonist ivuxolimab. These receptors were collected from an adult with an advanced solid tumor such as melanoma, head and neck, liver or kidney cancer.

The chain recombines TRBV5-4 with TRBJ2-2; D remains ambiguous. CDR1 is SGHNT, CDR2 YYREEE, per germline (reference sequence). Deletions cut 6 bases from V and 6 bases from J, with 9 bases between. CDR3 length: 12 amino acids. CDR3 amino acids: CASTTRSGELFF. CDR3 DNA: TGTGCCAGCACAACCCGTTCCGGGGAGCTGTTTTTT.

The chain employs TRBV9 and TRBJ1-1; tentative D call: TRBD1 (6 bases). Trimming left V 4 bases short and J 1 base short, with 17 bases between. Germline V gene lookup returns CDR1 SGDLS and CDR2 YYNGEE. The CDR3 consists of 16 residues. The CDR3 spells CASSKGGRVTNTEAFF. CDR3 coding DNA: TGTGCCAGCAGCAAGGGGGGTAGGGTAACGAACACTGAAGCTTTCTTT.

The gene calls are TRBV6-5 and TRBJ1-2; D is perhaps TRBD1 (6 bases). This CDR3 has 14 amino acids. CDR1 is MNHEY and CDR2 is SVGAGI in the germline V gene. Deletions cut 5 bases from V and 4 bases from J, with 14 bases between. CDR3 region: CASSQLRGTYGYTF. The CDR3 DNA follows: TGTGCCAGCAGTCAACTCAGGGGTACCTATGGCTACACCTTC.

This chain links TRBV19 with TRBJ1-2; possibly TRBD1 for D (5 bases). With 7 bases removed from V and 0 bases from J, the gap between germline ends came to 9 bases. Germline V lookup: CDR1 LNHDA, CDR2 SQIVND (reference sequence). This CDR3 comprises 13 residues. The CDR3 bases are TGTGCCAGTATTGACAGATCTAACTATGGCTACACCTTC. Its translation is CASIDRSNYGYTF.

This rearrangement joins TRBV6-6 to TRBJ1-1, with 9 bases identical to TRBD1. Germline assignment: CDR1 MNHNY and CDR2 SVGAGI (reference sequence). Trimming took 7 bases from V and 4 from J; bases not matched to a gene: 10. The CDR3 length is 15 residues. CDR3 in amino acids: CASTGQGSGGTEAFF. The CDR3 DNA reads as TGTGCCAGCACAGGACAGGGGTCAGGCGGCACTGAAGCTTTCTTT.

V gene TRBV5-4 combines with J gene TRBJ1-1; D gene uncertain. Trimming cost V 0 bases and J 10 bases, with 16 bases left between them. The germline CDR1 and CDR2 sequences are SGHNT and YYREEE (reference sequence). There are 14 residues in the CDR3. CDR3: CASSLDTRFFGAFF. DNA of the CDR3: TGTGCCAGCAGCTTGGATACCCGGTTCTTCGGAGCTTTCTTT.

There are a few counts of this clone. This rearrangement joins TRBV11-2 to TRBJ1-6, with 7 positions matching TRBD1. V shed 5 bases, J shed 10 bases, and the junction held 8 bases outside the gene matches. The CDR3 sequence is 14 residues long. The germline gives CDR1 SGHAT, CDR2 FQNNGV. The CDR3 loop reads CASSPSRGLSPLHF. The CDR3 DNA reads TGTGCCAGCAGCCCCTCCAGGGGGTTATCACCCCTCCACTTT.

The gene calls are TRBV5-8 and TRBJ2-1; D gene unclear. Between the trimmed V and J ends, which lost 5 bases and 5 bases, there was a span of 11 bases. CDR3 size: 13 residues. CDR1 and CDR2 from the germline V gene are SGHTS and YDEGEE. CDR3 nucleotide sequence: TGTGCCAGCAGTCGTCTGTCCAACAATGAGCAGTTCTTC. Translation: CASSRLSNNEQFF.

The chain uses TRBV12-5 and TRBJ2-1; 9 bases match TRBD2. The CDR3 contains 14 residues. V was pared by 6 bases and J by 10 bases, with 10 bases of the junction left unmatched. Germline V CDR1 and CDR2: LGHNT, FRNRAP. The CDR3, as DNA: TGTGCTAGTGGGGCCGGGACTAGCTTTTCCGAGCAGTTCTTC. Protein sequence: CASGAGTSFSEQFF.

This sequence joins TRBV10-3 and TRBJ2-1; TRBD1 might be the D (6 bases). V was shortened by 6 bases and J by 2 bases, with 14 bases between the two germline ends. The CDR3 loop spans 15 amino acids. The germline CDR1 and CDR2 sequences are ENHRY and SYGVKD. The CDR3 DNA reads TGTGCCATCAGCTTCCGGGACACCGCCTACAATGAGCAGTTCTTC. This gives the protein CAISFRDTAYNEQFF.

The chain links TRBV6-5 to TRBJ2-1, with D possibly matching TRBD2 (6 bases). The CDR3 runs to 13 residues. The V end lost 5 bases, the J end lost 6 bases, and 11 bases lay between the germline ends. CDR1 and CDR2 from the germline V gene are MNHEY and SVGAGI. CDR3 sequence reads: CASSPSTSNEQFF. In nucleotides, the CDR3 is TGTGCCAGCAGTCCCTCGACTAGCAATGAGCAGTTCTTC.

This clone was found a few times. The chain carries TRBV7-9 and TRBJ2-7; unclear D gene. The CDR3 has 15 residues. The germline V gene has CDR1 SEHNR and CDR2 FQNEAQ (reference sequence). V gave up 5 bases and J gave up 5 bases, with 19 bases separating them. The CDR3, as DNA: TGTGCCAGCAGCCTCTTGAGAGTAGGGCTCCACGAGCAGTACTTC. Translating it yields CASSLLRVGLHEQYF.

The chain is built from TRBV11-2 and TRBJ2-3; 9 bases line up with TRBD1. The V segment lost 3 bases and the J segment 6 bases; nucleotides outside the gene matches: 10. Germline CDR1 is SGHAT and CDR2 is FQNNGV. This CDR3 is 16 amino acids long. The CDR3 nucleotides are TGTGCCAGCAGCTTGGGGGACAGGGCTGGGAGGGATACGCAGTATTTT. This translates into CASSLGDRAGRDTQYF.

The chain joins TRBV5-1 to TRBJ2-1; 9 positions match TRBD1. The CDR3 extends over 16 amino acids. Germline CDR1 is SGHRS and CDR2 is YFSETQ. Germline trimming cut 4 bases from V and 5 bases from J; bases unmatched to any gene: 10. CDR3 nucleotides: TGCGCCAGCAGCCCTACCGTGACAGGGGGTCACAATGAGCAGTTCTTC. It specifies CASSPTVTGGHNEQFF.

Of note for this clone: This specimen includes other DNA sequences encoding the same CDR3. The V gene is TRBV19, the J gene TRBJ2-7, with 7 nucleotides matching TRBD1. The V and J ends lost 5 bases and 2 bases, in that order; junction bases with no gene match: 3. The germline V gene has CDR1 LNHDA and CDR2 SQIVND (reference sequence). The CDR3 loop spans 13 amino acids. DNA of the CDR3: TGTGCCAGTAGTCCGGGACAGACCTACGAGCAGTACTTC. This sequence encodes CASSPGQTYEQYF.

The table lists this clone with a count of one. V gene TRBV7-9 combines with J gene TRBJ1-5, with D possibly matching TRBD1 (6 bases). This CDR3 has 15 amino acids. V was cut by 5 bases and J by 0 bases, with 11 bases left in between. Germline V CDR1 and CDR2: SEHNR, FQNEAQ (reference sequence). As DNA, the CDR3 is TGTGCCAGCAGCCGCTCAGGGGCTAGCAATCAGCCCCAGCATTTT. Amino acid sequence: CASSRSGASNQPQHF.

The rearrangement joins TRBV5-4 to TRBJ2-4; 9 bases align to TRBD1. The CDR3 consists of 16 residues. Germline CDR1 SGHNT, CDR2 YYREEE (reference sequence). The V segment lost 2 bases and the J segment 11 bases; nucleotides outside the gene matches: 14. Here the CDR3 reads CASSFAQQGAPEVQYF. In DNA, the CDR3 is TGTGCCAGCAGCTTCGCCCAACAGGGGGCACCCGAGGTTCAGTACTTC.

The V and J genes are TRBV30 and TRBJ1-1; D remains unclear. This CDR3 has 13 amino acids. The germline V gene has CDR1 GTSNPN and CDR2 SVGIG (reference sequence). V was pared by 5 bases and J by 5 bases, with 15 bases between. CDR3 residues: CAWEGLSETEAFF. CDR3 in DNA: TGTGCCTGGGAGGGCCTGTCGGAAACTGAAGCTTTCTTT.

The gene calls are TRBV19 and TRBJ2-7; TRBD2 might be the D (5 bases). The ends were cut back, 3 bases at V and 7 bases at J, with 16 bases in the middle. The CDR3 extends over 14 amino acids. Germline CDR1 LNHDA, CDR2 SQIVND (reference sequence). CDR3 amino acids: CASSMGVLVGEQYF. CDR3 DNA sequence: TGTGCCAGTAGTATGGGAGTACTGGTGGGAGAGCAGTACTTC.

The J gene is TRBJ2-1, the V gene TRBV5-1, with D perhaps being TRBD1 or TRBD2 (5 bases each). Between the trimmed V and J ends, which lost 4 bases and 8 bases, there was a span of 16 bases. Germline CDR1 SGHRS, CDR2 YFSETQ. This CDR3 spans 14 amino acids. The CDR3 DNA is TGCGCCAGCAGCACTACTCGTGGGGACCATGAGCAGTTCTTC. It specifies CASSTTRGDHEQFF.

The CDR3 coding sequence is TGTGCCAGCAGTTCGGCAGGGGGAAATTCACCCCTCCACTTT. This codes for CASSSAGGNSPLHF. The chain joins TRBV28 to TRBJ1-6; 7 bases align to TRBD1. Per germline, CDR1 MDHEN and CDR2 SYDVKM. Trimming removed 4 bases from V and 7 bases from J; junction bases left unmatched: 4. The CDR3 sequence is 14 residues long.

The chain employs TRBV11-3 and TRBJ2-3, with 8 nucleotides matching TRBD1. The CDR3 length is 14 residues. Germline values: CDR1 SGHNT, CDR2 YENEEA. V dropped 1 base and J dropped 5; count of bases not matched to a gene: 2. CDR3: CASSLGGTGDTQYF. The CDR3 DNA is TGTGCCAGCAGCTTAGGAGGGACAGGAGATACGCAGTATTTT.

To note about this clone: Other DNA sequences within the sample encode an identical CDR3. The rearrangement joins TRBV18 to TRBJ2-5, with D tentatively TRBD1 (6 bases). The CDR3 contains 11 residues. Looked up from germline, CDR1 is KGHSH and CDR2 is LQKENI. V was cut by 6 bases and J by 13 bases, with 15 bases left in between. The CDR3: CASSPGDGVYF. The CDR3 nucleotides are TGTGCCAGCTCGCCAGGGGATGGGGTGTACTTC.

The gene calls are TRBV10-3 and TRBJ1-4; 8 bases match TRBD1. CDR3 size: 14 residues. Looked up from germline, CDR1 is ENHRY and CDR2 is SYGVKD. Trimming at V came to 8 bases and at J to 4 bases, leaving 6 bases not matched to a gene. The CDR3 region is CAIGRDRHNEKLFF. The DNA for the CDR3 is TGTGCCATCGGCCGGGACAGGCATAATGAAAAACTGTTTTTT.

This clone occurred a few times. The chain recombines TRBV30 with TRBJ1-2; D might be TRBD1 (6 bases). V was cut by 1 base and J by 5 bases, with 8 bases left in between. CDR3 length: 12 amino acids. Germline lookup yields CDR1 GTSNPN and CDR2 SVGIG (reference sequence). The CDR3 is CAWSGTAYGYTF. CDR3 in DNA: TGTGCCTGGAGTGGGACAGCATATGGCTACACCTTC.

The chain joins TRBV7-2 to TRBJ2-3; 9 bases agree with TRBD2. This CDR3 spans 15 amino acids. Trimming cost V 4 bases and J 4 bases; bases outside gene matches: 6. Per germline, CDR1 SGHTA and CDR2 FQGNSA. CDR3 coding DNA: TGTGCCAGCAGCTGGAGCGGGGGGCGGTCAGATACGCAGTATTTT. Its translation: CASSWSGGRSDTQYF.